This TCR beta chain derives from a study of blood T cell repertoires in COVID-19. The method was immunoSEQ multiplex PCR; TCRdb's version includes in-frame clones alone and lacks a portion of them. The sample carries about 260,000 clones, approximately 80% recorded once. V lost 0 bases and J lost 3, with 8 bases in between. Germline V gene data show CDR1 as KGHSH and CDR2 as LQKENI. This CDR3 has 14 amino acids. The rearrangement joins TRBV18 to TRBJ1-2; D remains ambiguous. The source is a man between 60 and 75 years old with acute or convalescent COVID-19. The sequenced material came from peripheral blood. The CDR3 loop is CASSPPARDYGYTF. The CDR3 region has the DNA TGTGCCAGCTCACCACCGGCGAGGGACTATGGCTACACCTTC.